This record concerns one TCR beta chain sequence. In its sample, this clonotype was seen once. Its recognized antigen is unknown. No clone much larger than this one lies a single base away; base qualities are absent. One read alone lends weak support. Library preparation employed multiplex PCR. The sequencer listed for this sample is Illumina HiSeq 4000. To build TCR beta libraries, CDR3 regions were amplified by Arm-PCR using iRepertoire HTBI primers. Before sequencing, the PCR products went through gel purification. Concerning the study's data processing: Gene usage analysis of CDR3 amino acid clonotypes used the 60 to 80 TRBV and 14 to 15 TRBJ segments found across samples. COPE and FqMerger were used to merge filtered high-quality paired reads into contigs. BLAST was used to align contigs to the IMGT TRBV, TRBD and TRBJ reference genes, and CDR3 was defined following IMGT. Any clonotype with a frequency above 0.1% was counted as a highly expanded clone. Shannon entropy served as the measure of repertoire diversity, while the Gini coefficient captured V-J evenness. A clonotype found in more than one individual was treated as public. Clones were called with MiXCR by TCRdb after fastp trimmed the public reads at Q25, and only in-frame beta chains were retained. A single entry per CDR3 protein holds the most common genes and DNA from its merged rows. The V and J calls shown here were made by TCRdb, not taken from the authors' results. This sample comprises approximately 440,000 distinct CDR3 sequences, 15% to 20% of them detected only once. The biggest ten clones account for about 12% of the sample.

CDR1 and CDR2, looked up from the germline V gene (reference sequence), are SGHAT and FQDESV. V lost 1 base and J lost 0 bases, and the count of bases not matched to a germline gene is 3. Its CDR3 holds 15 amino acids, cysteine through phenylalanine. The CDR3 DNA has 45 bases and is translated from base 1. This entry belongs to a study of regulatory T cells in long-lasting Graves disease (dated by TCRdb to the early 2020s). With regard to the full study: Newly diagnosed Graves' disease patients had taken antithyroid drugs for less than 3 months. Patients with persistent Graves' disease were compared with patients with newly diagnosed Graves' disease using TCR sequencing and RNA sequencing of peripheral blood. The study took place in China and was registered as a clinical trial. A total of about 33 samples underwent TCR sequencing, from around 13 patients with persistent Graves' disease and roughly 20 patients with newly diagnosed Graves' disease. The paper's findings and limits, for the study overall: A larger number of public clonotypes was shared among persistent patients (approximately 2,600) than among newly diagnosed patients (around 870). Because the primary lesion, thyroid tissue, could not be accessed, the study looked at peripheral blood alone. Sequencing and analysis were restricted to the TCR beta chain. Persistent disease showed preferential use of TRBV28, TRBJ1-2 and TRBJ2-5, whereas newly diagnosed disease favored TRBV20-1 and TRBJ2-1. As a limitation, the authors acknowledged that the small sample size may reduce accuracy. Lower TCR Shannon entropy and fewer highly expanded clones were observed in persistent Graves' disease patients than in newly diagnosed patients, which suggested clonal expansion.

The time point label on this specimen signifies: newly diagnosed GD, antithyroid drugs for less than 3 months. RNA was extracted from PBMCs in TRIzol for both TCR sequencing and RNA sequencing. The diagnosis of Graves' disease followed American Thyroid Association guidelines. The patients came from an endocrinology department in Xi'an, China. Each patient gave approximately 10 milliliters of peripheral blood, collected in an EDTA anticoagulant tube. Ficoll Paque Plus density gradient separation was used to isolate PBMCs, and no further T cell sorting was done. An Agilent 2100 Bioanalyzer and agarose gel were used to assess RNA quality, and a NanoDrop 2000 was used to measure RNA concentration. The same data also went into a second study, on T cells in Graves' hyperthyroidism and ophthalmopathy. In that second paper, the authors write: A patient counted as having stable Graves' hyperthyroidism if no progression to ophthalmopathy occurred over 18 months of follow-up. Hyperthyroidism patients were newly diagnosed, had a disease duration of under 2 months, and were aged 18 to 65 years. The study excluded patients with uncontrolled infections, other autoimmune diseases, pregnancy or lactation. Diagnoses relied on clinical symptoms, serum thyroxine and TRAb, thyroid ultrasound and orbital computed tomography. A first-round RT-PCR of the TCR CDR3 used the HTBI primer set with the Qiagen OneStep RT-PCR kit. Most expanded thyroid clonotypes (frequency above 0.001) were also found in blood, which suggests that blood repertoires may mirror thyroid immune responses. A model built on a 13 V-J signature distinguished ophthalmopathy from stable hyperthyroidism, reaching 85% to 90% sensitivity and approximately 81% specificity in cross-validation and 80%/75% in testing. In validation, progression to ophthalmopathy was predicted by the model with roughly 71% sensitivity and 72% to 80% specificity, a median of approximately 6.5 months before onset. A discovery cohort of roughly 100 patients, approximately 44 with Graves' ophthalmopathy and 57 with stable Graves' hyperthyroidism, was used to find distinguishing TCR V-J signatures. Prospective prediction of ophthalmopathy was tested in an independent validation cohort of approximately 18 hyperthyroidism patients and 15 to 17 patients who later progressed to ophthalmopathy. The approximately 100 discovery patients were randomly split 7:3 into training and test sets. In six Graves' hyperthyroidism patients, the study also compared T-cell repertoires from thyroid tissue with T-cell repertoires from blood. Following sampling, methimazole starting at 30 mg daily was given to hyperthyroidism patients, and high-dose intravenous methylprednisolone was given to ophthalmopathy patients. A second multiplex PCR round built the libraries, followed by size selection and purification. Sequencing of the libraries was done on an Illumina HiSeq2000 using paired-end 100 bp reads. SOAPnuke was used to process the raw data, removing reads that contained adapters or uncalled bases, had a mean Phred below 15, or lacked an exact match to the constant primer or identifier. High-quality paired reads were merged using COPE v1.2.5, and each unique nucleotide sequence was defined as a clonotype. MiTCR v1.1 was used to align clonotypes to the IMGT TRBV, TRBD and TRBJ reference segments. Only V-J combinations with frequency above 0.0001, covering about 99% of repertoires, were analysed. The TCS score was defined as the ratio of F50 (clonal expansion) to E x V (chaos), calculated using BLOSUM62-based TCRdist between CDR3 peptides within each V-J. Welch's t-statistics and random forest reduced roughly 540 V-J features to roughly 13, which were used in a naive Bayes classifier (R e1071). No statistical method was used to fix the sample size in advance, and group allocation was not hidden from the investigators. The paper describes TCR Vbeta CDR3 sequencing of around 140 peripheral blood samples, made up of roughly 40 ophthalmopathy patients, more than 70 hyperthyroidism patients and around 17 progressor patients.

Sequenced here: peripheral blood mononuclear cells (PBMCs), sampled at new diagnosis, from a patient treated with antithyroid drugs. The TCR sequence derives from a man aged 35-49 years with Graves disease. Donor details come from another sample of the same person, matched by shared clones. The V gene is TRBV11-1 and the J gene is TRBJ2-7; 7 of the junction bases match TRBD2. The CDR3 has the sequence CASSLGGGRSYEQYF. The base sequence is TGTGCCAGCAGCTTAGGGGGGGGACGCTCCTACGAGCAGTACTTC.